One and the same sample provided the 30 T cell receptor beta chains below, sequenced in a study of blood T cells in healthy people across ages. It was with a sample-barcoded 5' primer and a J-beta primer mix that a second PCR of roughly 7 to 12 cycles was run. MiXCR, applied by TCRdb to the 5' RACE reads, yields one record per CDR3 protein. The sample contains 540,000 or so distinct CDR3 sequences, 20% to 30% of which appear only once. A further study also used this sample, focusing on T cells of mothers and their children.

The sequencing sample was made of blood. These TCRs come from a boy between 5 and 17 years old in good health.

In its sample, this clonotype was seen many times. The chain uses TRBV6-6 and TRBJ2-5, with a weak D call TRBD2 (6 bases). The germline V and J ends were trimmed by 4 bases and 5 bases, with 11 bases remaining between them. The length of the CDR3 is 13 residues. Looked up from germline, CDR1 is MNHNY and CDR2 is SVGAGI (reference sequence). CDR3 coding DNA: TGTGCCAGCAGTTGGGCGGGGACGGAGACCCAGTACTTC. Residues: CASSWAGTETQYF.

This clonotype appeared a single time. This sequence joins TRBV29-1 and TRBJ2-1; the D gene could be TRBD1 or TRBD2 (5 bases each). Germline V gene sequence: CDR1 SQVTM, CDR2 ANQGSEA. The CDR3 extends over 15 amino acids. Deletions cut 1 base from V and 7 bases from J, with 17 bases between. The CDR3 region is CSVEGLGVPLNEQFF. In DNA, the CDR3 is TGCAGCGTTGAAGGTTTGGGGGTACCATTAAATGAGCAGTTCTTC.

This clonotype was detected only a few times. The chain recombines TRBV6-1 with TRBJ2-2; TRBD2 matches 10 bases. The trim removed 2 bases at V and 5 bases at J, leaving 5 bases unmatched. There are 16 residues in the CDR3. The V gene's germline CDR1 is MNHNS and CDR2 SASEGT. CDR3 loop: CASSESSGGGTGELFF. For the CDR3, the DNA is TGTGCCAGCAGTGAATCTAGCGGGGGAGGTACCGGGGAGCTGTTTTTT.

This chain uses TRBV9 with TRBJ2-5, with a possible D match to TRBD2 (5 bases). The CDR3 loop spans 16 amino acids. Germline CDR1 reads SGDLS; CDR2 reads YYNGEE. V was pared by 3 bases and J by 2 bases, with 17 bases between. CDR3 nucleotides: TGTGCCAGCAGCGGAGTTGGAGGCACGGTTCAAGAGACCCAGTACTTC. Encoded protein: CASSGVGGTVQETQYF.

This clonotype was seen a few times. CDR3 in amino acids: CAISGRDRLVYEQYF. The CDR3 DNA reads TGTGCCATCAGTGGCCGGGACAGGCTAGTCTACGAGCAGTACTTC. This chain connects TRBV10-3 to TRBJ2-7, with 8 nucleotides matching TRBD1. CDR1 is ENHRY, CDR2 SYGVKD, per germline. The junction had 8 bases not matched to a gene; V was cut back by 4 bases and J by 3 bases. CDR3 length: 15 amino acids.

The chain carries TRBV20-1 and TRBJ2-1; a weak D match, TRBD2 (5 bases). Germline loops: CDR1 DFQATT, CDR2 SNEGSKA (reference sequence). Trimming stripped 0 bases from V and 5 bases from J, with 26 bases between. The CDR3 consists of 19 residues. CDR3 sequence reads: CSARDFEGMNAEAHNEQFF. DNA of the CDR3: TGCAGTGCTAGAGATTTCGAAGGGATGAACGCGGAGGCCCACAATGAGCAGTTCTTC.

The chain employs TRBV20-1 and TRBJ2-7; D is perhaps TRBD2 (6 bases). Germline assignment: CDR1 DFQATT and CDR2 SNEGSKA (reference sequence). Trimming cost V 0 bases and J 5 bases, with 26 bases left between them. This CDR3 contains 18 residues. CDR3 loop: CSARDPIAQTNPGDEQYF. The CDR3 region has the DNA TGCAGTGCTAGAGATCCCATTGCCCAGACCAACCCGGGGGACGAGCAGTACTTC.

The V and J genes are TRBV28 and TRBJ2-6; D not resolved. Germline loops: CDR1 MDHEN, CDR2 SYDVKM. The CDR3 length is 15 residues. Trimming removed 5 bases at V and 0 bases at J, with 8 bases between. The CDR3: CASSQTISGANVLTF. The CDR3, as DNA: TGTGCCAGCAGTCAGACCATCTCTGGGGCCAACGTCCTGACTTTC. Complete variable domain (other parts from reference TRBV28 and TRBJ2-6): DVKVTQSSRYLVKRTGEKVFLECVQDMDHENMFWYRQDPGLGLRLIYFSYDVKMKEKGDIPEGYSVSREKKERFSLILESASTNQTSMYLCASSQTISGANVLTFGAGSRLTVL.

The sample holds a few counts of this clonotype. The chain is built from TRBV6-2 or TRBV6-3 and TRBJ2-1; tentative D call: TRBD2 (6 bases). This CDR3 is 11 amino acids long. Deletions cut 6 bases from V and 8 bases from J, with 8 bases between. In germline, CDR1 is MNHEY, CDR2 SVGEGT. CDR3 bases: TGTGCCAGCAGCCTAGCGCATGAGCAGTTCTTC. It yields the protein CASSLAHEQFF.

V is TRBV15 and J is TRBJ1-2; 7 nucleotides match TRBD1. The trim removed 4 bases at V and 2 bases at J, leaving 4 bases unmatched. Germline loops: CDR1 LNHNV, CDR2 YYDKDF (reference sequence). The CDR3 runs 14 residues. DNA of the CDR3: TGTGCCACCAGCACCCTACAGGGGAACTATGGCTACACCTTC. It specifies CATSTLQGNYGYTF.

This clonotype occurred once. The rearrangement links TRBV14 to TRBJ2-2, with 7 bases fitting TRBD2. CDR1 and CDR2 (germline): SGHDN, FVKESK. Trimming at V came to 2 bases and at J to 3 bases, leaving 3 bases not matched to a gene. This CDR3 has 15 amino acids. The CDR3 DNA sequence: TGTGCCAGCAGCCAACTAGCGGCCCACACCGGGGAGCTGTTTTTT. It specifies CASSQLAAHTGELFF.

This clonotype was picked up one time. The CDR3 nucleotides are TGTGCCAGCAGCTTAGGGATGGCGTACGAGCAGTACTTC. The encoded protein is CASSLGMAYEQYF. The rearrangement joins TRBV7-6 to TRBJ2-7; D is unresolved. Between the trimmed V and J ends, which lost 1 base and 4 bases, there was a span of 8 bases. The germline V gene has CDR1 SGHVS and CDR2 FNYEAQ. The CDR3 runs to 13 residues.

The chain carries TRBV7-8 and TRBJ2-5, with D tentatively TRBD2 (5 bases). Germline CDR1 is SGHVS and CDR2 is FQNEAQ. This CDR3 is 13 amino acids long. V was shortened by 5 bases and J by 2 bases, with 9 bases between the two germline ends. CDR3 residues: CASSVTRQETQYF. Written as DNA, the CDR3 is TGTGCCAGCAGCGTTACTAGGCAAGAGACCCAGTACTTC.

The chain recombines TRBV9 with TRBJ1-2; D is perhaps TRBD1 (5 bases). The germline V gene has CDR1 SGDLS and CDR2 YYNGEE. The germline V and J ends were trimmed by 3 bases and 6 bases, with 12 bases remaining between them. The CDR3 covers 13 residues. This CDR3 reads CASSGTGGDGYTF. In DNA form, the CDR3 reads TGTGCCAGCAGCGGCACAGGAGGCGATGGCTACACCTTC.

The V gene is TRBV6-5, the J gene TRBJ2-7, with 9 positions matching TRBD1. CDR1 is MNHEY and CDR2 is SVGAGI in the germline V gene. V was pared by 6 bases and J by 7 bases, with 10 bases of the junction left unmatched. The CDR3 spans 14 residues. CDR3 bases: TGTGCCAGCAGCCCGGGACAGGGAGGTCGAGAGCAGTACTTC. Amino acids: CASSPGQGGREQYF.

The CDR3 region has the DNA TGCAGTGCTAGGGAAAGGGCCAGGGGGAACACTGAAGCTTTCTTT. It encodes CSARERARGNTEAFF. The J gene is TRBJ1-1, the V gene TRBV20-1; TRBD1 is a possible D gene (6 bases). Trimming took off 3 bases at V and 1 base at J, with 15 bases between the two ends. Germline CDR1 and CDR2: DFQATT and SNEGSKA (reference sequence). This CDR3 has 15 amino acids.

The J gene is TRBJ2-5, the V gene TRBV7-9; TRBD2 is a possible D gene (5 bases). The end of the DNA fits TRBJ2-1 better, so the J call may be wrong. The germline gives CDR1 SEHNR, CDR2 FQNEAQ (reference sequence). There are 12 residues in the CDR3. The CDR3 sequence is CASRPEGGEQFF. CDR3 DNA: TGTGCCAGCAGACCCGAGGGTGGTGAGCAGTTCTTC.

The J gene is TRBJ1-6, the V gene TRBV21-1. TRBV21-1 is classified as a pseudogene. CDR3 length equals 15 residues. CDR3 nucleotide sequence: TGTGCCAGCAGCAAACGGCGGCATAATAATTCACCCCTCCACTTT. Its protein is CASSKRRHNNSPLHF.

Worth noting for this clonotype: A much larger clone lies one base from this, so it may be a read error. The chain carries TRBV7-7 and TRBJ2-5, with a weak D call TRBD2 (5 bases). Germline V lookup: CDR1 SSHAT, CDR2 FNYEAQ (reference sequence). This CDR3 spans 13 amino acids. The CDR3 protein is CANSADSGETQYF. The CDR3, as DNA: TGTGCTAACAGCGCGGACTCCGGCGAGACCCAGTACTTC.

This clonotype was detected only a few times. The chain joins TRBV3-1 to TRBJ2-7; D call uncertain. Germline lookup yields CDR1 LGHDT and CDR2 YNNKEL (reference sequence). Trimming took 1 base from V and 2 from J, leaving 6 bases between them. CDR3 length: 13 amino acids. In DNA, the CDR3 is TGTGCCAGCAGCCAAGGGAGCCCCTACGAGCAGTACTTC. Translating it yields CASSQGSPYEQYF.

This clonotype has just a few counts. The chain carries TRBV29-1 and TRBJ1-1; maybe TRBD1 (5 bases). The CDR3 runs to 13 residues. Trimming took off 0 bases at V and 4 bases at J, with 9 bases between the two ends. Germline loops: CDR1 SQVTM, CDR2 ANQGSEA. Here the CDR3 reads CSVEEGVATEAFF. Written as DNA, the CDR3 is TGCAGCGTTGAAGAGGGGGTAGCCACTGAAGCTTTCTTT. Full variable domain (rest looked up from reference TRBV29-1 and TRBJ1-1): SAVISQKPSRDICQRGTSLTIQCQVDSQVTMMFWYRQQPGQSLTLIATANQGSEATYESGFVIDKFPISRPNLTFSTLTVSNMSPEDSSIYLCSVEEGVATEAFFGQGTRLTVV.

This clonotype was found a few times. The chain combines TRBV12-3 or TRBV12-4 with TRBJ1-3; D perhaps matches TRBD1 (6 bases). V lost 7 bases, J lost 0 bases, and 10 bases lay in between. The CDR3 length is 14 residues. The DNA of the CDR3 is TGTGCCAGCATCTGGACAGACTCTGGAAACACCATATATTTT. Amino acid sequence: CASIWTDSGNTIYF.

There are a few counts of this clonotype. The DNA of the CDR3 is TGTGCCAGCAGCACCCGGACAGGGAATTTAGATACGCAGTATTTT. Its protein is CASSTRTGNLDTQYF. The V gene is TRBV7-2, the J gene TRBJ2-3; 8 nucleotides align to TRBD1. The CDR3 runs 15 residues. Per germline, CDR1 SGHTA and CDR2 FQGNSA. V lost 5 bases and J lost 5; bases outside the gene matches: 9.

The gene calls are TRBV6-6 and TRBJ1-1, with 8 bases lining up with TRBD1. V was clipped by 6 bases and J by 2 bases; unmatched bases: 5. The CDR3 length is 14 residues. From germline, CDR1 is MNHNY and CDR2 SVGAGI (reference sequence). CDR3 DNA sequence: TGTGCCAGCAGGACAGGGGTGGGCAACACTGAAGCTTTCTTT. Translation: CASRTGVGNTEAFF.

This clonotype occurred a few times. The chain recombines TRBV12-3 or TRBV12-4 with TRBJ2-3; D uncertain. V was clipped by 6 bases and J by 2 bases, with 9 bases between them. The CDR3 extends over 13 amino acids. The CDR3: CASSPTTTDTQYF. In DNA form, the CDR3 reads TGTGCCAGCAGCCCGACCACCACAGATACGCAGTATTTT.

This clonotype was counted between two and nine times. CDR3 nucleotides: TGTGCCAGCAGCTTAGAAGGGTGGGATCAGCCCCAGCATTTT. It yields the protein CASSLEGWDQPQHF. This chain links TRBV7-9 with TRBJ1-5; the D is unclear. The length of the CDR3 is 14 residues. Germline loops: CDR1 SEHNR, CDR2 FQNEAQ (reference sequence). Trimming took off 1 base at V and 5 bases at J, with 9 bases between the two ends.

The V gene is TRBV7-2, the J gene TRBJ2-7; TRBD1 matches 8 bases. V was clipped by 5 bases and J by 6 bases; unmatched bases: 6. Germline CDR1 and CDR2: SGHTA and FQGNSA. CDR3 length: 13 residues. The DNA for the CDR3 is TGTGCCAGCAGCCGCGACAGGGGAAGCGAGCAGTACTTC. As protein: CASSRDRGSEQYF.

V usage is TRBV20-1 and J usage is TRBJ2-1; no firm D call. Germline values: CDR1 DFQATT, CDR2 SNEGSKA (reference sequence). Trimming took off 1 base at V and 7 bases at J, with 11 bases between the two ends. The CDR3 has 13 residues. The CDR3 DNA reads TGCAGTGCTAGAGGGTCTTTGGGGAATGAGCAGTTCTTC. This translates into CSARGSLGNEQFF.

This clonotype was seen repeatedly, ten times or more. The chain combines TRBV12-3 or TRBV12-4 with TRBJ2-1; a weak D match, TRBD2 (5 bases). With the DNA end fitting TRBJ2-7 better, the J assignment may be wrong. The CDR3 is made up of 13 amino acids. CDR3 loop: CASSLEGSYEQYF. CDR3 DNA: TGTGCCAGCAGCCTTGAGGGCTCCTACGAGCAGTACTTC.

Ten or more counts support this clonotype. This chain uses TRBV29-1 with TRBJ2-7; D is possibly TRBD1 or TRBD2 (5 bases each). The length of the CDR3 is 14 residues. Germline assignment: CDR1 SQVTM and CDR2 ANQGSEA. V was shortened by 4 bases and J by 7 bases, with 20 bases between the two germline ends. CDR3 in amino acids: CSVVSGRAYVEQYF. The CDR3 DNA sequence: TGCAGCGTTGTTTCGGGACGGGCTTACGTGGAGCAGTACTTC.